The rows below give T cell receptor beta chains drawn from one sample of a study of blood T cell repertoires in COVID-19. Here immunoSEQ multiplex PCR was the method, and the copy in TCRdb shows in-frame clones only, minus some. The sample carries fewer than 250,000 clones, roughly 86% recorded once. The sample comprised PBMCs or T cells enriched from blood (not recorded which). These receptors were collected from a middle-aged woman in a cohort exposed to, infected with or recovered from COVID-19 (not recorded which). CDR3s include the opening cysteine and the closing phenylalanine or tryptophan. D genes are given only for firm matches. The listing skips clone size in some rows; elsewhere it reads once, few, many or a size class.

-,TRBV19,TRBJ2-7,-,CASSIGRGYRYEQYF,TGTGCCAGTAGTATAGGTAGGGGGTACAGATACGAGCAGTACTTC
-,TRBV5-6,TRBJ2-1,-,CASSLGTYNEQFF,TGTGCCAGCAGCTTGGGCACTTACAATGAGCAGTTCTTC
few,TRBV19,TRBJ2-3,-,CASQGTDTQYF,TGTGCCAGCCAGGGAACAGATACGCAGTATTTT
-,TRBV5-4,TRBJ2-5,TRBD2,CASSSPTSGSSRETQYF,TGTGCCAGCAGCAGCCCGACTAGCGGGAGCTCTCGAGAGACCCAGTACTTC
-,TRBV13,TRBJ2-1,TRBD2,CASSLDPGGSYNEQFF,TGTGCCAGCAGCTTAGACCCGGGGGGTTCCTACAATGAGCAGTTCTTC
-,TRBV5-8,TRBJ2-7,-,CASSYRASSYEQYF,TGTGCCAGCAGCTACAGGGCCAGCTCCTACGAGCAGTACTTC
-,TRBV6-5,TRBJ2-3,-,CASSYSKLPTPDTQYF,TGTGCCAGCAGTTACTCGAAACTCCCCACCCCAGATACGCAGTATTTT
-,TRBV10-3,TRBJ1-6,TRBD1,CAIMGTGGSPLHF,TGTGCCATCATGGGGACAGGGGGCTCACCCCTCCACTTT
-,TRBV5-1,TRBJ2-7,TRBD2,CASSSASGTYEQYF,TGCGCCAGCAGCTCGGCTAGCGGGACCTACGAGCAGTACTTC
-,TRBV4-1,TRBJ1-1,-,CASSPSTGSLNTEAFF,TGCGCCAGCAGCCCATCGACCGGTAGCCTGAACACTGAAGCTTTCTTT
-,TRBV19,TRBJ1-3,TRBD1,CASSRGSSGNTIYF,TGTGCCAGTAGCAGGGGGAGCTCTGGAAACACCATATATTTT
once,TRBV14,TRBJ1-6,-,CASSQESVTVSPLHF,TGTGCCAGCAGCCAAGAAAGCGTCACGGTTTCACCCCTCCACTTT
-,TRBV9,TRBJ2-7,TRBD2,CASSPGFLAGTYEQYF,TGTGCCAGCAGCCCTGGGTTCCTAGCGGGTACCTACGAGCAGTACTTC
-,TRBV19,TRBJ1-5,-,CASSMVGGQSNQPQHF,TGTGCCAGTAGTATGGTGGGAGGGCAGAGCAATCAGCCCCAGCATTTT
-,TRBV4-3,TRBJ2-7,-,CASSQDPGGATYEQYF,TGCGCCAGCAGCCAAGACCCAGGTGGGGCGACCTACGAGCAGTACTTC
once,TRBV16,TRBJ2-1,TRBD1,CASSAKTGEQFF,TGTGCCAGCAGCGCAAAGACAGGGGAGCAGTTCTTC
-,TRBV14,TRBJ1-3,TRBD1,CASSRRGQGATGNTIYF,TGTGCCAGCAGCCGAAGGGGACAGGGGGCTACTGGAAACACCATATATTTT